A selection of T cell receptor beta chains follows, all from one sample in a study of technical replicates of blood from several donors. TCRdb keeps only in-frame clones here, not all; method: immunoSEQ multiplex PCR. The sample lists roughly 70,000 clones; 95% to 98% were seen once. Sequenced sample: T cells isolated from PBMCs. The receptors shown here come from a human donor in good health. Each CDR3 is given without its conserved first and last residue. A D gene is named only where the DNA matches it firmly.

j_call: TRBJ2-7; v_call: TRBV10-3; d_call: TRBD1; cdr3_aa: ATRQGLGVTYEQY
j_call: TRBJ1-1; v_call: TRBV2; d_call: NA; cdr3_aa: ASTVAF
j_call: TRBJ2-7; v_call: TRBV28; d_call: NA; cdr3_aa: ASSLRSWPPGQYEQY
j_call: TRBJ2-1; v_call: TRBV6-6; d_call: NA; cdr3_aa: ASSYSGEAGQF
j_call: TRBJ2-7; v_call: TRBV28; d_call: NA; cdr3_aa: ASSTPGYEQY
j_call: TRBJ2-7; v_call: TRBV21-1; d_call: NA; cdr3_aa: ASSKLTGGYREQY
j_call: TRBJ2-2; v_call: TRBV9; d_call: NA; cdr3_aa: ASSGSGSANTGELF
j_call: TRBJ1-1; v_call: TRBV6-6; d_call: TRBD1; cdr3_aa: ASSQGQAGEAF
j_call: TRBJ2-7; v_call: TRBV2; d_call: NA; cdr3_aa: ASSPAYEQY
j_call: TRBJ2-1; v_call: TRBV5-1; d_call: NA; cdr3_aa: ASSLSRVRHNEQF
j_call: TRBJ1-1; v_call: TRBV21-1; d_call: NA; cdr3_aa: ASRLSTEAF
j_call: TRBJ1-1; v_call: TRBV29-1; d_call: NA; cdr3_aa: SVEAGLNTEAF
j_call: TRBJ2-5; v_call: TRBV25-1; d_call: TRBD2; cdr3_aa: ASSEWASGSPETQY
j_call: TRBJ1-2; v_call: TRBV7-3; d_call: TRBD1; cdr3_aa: ASSLGDSTNYGYT
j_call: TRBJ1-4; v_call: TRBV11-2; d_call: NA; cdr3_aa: ASSQQVLSEKLF
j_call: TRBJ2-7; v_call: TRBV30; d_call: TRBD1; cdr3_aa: AWSEGAEQY
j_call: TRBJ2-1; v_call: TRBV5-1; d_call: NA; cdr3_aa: ASSLEGRGANEQF
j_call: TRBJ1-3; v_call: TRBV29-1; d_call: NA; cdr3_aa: SVDLGSSGNTIY
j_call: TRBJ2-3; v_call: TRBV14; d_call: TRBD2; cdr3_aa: ASSFPFGGESTDTQY
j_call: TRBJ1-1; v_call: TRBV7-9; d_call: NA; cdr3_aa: ASSFQGPTEAF
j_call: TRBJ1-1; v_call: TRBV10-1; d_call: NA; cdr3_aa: ASSESRDTEAF
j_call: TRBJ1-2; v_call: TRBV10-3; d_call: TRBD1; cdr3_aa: AISEGTGAYGYT
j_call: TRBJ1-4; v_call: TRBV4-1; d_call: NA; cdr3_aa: ASSRAPDPATNEKLF
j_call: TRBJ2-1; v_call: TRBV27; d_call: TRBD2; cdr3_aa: ASSLISGREDEQF
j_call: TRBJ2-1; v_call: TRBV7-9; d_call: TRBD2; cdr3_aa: ASSPRLARDNEQF
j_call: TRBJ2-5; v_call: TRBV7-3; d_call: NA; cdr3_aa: ASSDPGTKETQY
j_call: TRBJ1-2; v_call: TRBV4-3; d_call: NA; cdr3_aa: ASSQDRGRGYGYT
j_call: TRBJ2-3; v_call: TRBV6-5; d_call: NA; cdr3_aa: ASSPSEGFADTQY
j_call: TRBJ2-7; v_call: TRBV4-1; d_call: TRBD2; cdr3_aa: ASSHESGRKYEQY
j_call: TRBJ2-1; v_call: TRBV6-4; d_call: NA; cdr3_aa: ASSENRVNEQF
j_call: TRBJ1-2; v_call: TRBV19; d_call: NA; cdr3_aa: ATGFYT
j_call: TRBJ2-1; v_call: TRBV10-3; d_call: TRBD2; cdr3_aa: AISNSGGINEQF
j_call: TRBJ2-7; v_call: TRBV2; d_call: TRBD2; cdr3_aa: ASAPSGPYEQY
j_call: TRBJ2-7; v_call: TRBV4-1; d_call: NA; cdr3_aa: ASSQGSGETYEQY
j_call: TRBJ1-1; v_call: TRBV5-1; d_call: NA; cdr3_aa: ASSVSGPYTEAF
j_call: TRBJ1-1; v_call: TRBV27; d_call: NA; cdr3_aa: ASSLSSPSNTEAF
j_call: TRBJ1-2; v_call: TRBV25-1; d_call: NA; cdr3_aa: ASSKLYGYT
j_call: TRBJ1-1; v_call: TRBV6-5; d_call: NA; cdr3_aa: ASGDTEAF
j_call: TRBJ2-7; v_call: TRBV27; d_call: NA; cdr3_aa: ASSIALSSYEQY
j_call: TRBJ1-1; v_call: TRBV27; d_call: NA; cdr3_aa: ASSSPRGLYTEAF
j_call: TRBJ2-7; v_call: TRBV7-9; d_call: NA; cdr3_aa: ASIFSETYEQY
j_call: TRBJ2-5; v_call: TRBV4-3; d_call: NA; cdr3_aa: ASSQELGETQY
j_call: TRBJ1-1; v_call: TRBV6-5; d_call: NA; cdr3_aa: ASKDSVNTEAF
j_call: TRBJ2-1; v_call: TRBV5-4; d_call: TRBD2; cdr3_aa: ASTPNVLAGLYNEQF
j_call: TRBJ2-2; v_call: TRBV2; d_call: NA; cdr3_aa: ASSEGQGVGELF
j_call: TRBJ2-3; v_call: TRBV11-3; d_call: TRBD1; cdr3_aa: ASSARGTGFTDTQY